One sample yielded the 2 T cell receptor beta chains listed below, sequenced in a study of metastatic and nonmetastatic thyroid tumors. No treatment of any kind had been given to any patient before thyroid surgery. TCRdb recomputed clones from the PCR reads via MiXCR. The table includes 35,000 to 55,000 clones, around 25% detected once. The sequencing input was blood. These receptors all come from a male donor with papillary thyroid cancer or a benign thyroid nodule (not recorded which). Some clones in this sample may be carry-over from other donors' samples.

The V call is TRBV20-1, the J call TRBJ1-2; tentative D call: TRBD1 (5 bases). V lost 5 bases, J lost 0 bases, and 13 bases lay in between. The CDR3 loop spans 14 amino acids. In germline, CDR1 is DFQATT, CDR2 SNEGSKA (reference sequence). CDR3 in amino acids: CSAPTGSTNYGYTF. CDR3 nucleotides: TGCAGTGCTCCCACAGGCTCGACTAACTATGGCTACACCTTC.

By share, this clone ranks as medium-sized (0.01 to 0.1%). This CDR3 is CASSSRGRNTGELFF. The CDR3 DNA sequence: TGTGCCAGCAGTTCGAGGGGGCGGAACACCGGGGAGCTGTTTTTT. The genes are TRBV6-1 and TRBJ2-2; 7 bases fit TRBD1. The V gene's germline CDR1 is MNHNS and CDR2 SASEGT. The CDR3 is 15 amino acids. The V gene end was trimmed by 5 bases and the J gene end by 1 base; junction bases not matched to a gene: 4.